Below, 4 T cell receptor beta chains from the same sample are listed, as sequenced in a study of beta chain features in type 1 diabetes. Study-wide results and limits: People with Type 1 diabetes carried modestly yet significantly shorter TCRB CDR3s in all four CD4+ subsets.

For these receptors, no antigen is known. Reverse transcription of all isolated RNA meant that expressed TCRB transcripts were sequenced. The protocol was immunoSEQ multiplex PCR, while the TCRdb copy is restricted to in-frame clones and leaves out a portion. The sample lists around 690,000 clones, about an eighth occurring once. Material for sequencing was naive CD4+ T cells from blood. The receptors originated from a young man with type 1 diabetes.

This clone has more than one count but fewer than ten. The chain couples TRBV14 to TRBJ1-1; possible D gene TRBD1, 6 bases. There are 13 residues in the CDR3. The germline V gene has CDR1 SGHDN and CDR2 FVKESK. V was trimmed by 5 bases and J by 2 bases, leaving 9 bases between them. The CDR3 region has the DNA TGTGCCAGCAGCTTGGACAGCAACACTGAAGCTTTCTTT. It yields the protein CASSLDSNTEAFF.

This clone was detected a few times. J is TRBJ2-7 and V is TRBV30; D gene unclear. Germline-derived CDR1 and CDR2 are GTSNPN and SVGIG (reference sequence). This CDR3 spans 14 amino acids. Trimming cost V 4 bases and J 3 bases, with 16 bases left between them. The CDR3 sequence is CAWTKTGRLYEQYF. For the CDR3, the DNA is TGTGCCTGGACCAAAACCGGGCGGCTCTACGAGCAGTACTTC.

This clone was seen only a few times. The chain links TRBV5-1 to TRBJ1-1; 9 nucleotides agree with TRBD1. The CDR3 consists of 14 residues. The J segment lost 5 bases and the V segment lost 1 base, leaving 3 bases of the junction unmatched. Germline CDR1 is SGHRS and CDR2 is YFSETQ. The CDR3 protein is CASSLSDRGTEAFF. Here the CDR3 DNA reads TGCGCCAGCAGCTTGTCCGACAGGGGGACTGAAGCTTTCTTT. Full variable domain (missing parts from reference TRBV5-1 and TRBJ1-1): KAGVTQTPRYLIKTRGQQVTLSCSPISGHRSVSWYQQTPGQGLQFLFEYFSETQRNKGNFPGRFSGRQFSNSRSEMNVSTLELGDSALYLCASSLSDRGTEAFFGQGTRLTVV.

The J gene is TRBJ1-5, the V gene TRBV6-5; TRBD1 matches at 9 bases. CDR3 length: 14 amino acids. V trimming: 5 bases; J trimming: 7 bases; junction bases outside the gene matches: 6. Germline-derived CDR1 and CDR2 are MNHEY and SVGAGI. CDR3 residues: CASSGQGPGQPQHF. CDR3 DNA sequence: TGTGCCAGCAGTGGACAGGGGCCGGGGCAGCCCCAGCATTTT.